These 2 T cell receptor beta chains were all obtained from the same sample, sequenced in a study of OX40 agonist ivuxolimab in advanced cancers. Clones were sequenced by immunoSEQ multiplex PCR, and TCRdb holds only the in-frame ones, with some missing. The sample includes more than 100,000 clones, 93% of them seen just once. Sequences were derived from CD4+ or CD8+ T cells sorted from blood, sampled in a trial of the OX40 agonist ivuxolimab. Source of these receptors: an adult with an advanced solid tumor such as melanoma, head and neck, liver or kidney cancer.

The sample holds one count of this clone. CDR3 nucleotide sequence: TGTGCCAGCACCCGACAGGGACGCACAGATACGCAGTATTTT. Translated: CASTRQGRTDTQYF. The chain links TRBV27 to TRBJ2-3; TRBD1 aligns across 7 bases. The CDR3 length is 14 residues. J was trimmed by 1 base and V by 7 bases; bases with no gene match: 5. Germline V gives CDR1 MNHEY, CDR2 SMNVEV (reference sequence).

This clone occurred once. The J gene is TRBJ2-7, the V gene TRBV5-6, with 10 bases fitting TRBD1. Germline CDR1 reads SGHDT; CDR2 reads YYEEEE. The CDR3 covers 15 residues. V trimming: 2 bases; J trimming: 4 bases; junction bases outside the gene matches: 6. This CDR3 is CASSLTTGGGYEQYF. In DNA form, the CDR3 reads TGTGCCAGCAGCTTAACGACAGGGGGCGGATACGAGCAGTACTTC.